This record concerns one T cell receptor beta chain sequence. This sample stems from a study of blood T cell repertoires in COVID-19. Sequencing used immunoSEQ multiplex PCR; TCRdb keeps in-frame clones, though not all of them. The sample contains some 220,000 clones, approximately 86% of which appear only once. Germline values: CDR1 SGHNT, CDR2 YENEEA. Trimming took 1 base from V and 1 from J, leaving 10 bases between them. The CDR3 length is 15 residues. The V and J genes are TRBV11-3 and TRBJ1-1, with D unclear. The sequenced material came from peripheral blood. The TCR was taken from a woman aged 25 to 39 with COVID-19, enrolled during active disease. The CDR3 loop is CASSLGGPKNTEAFF. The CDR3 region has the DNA TGTGCCAGCAGCTTAGGTGGGCCCAAGAACACTGAAGCTTTCTTT.